The clone carrying this T cell receptor beta chain was seen a few times. The antigen is not known. These data originate in a study of response to subunit inactivated influenza vaccine. Study-wide results and limits: With each seasonal influenza vaccination, the authors suggested, few new T cells are recruited.

MiXCR, run by TCRdb on the RT-PCR reads, gives a single entry per CDR3 protein. The sample consists of fewer than 650,000 distinct CDR3 sequences, under 15% of them appearing once. Germline V gene data show CDR1 as SGHTA and CDR2 as FQGNSA. V was cut by 3 bases and J by 10 bases, with 15 bases left in between. The CDR3 sequence is 14 residues long. Sequenced here: PBMCs from blood, sampled roughly 47 days after vaccination. The chain couples TRBV7-2 to TRBJ1-4, with D perhaps TRBD1 (6 bases). The clonotype originates from a man aged 50 to 59 who received an inactivated influenza vaccine. The CDR3 here is CASSLTGAIGKLFF. The CDR3 bases are TGTGCCAGCAGCTTGACAGGAGCCATAGGAAAACTGTTTTTT.